The sequence of this T cell receptor (beta chain) was determined in a study of blood T cells in healthy people across ages (dated by TCRdb to 2015 to 2017). Regarding the study in general: In model experiments, template switching captured roughly one uniquely barcoded TCR beta cDNA molecule for every two T cells. Age-related changes in TCR beta repertoire diversity were measured in the study by deep sequencing normalized with unique cDNA molecular identifiers. The donors were divided into four age groups: young (average about 15 years), middle-aged (approximately 41), aged (about 56) and long-lived (approximately 74). To avoid experimental bias, donors of different ages were spread randomly across the sequencing lanes. Two additional independent replicas of 1 million unique cDNA reads from the same blood draw were analyzed for two donors (one aged 18 to 30 and one aged 80 or older).

The sample holds a few counts of this clonotype. Its antigen is unknown. No clone much larger than this one lies a single base away; base qualities are absent. There are 14 amino acids in the CDR3, from cysteine to phenylalanine inclusive. Only the CDR3 DNA is retained, 42 bases long and in frame from the first base. V is pared back by 3 bases and J by 8 bases, with 16 bases lying between the germline termini. The germline V gene specifies LGHNA as CDR1 and YSLEER as CDR2. Systemically healthy Caucasian individuals from Russia, 35 to 40 in total and aged roughly 6 to 90 years, were included as donors. Around 10 milliliters of peripheral blood were drawn from each donor into EDTA-treated Vacutainer tubes. PBMCs were isolated by Ficoll-Paque density-gradient centrifugation, with at least 6.5 million obtained per sample. Trizol reagent was used to extract total RNA from PBMCs, with at least 5 micrograms per sample. The percentages of naive CD45RAhigh/CD27high T cells were determined by flow cytometry on a PBMC aliquot from every donor.

What the research found in general, with its limitations: The percentage of naive T cells measured by flow cytometry correlated strongly with observed TCR beta diversity. Compared with the aged group, the long-lived group had more naive CD4+ T cells, fewer expanded clones and increased TCR diversity, a pattern suggesting age selection. Estimates of total diversity from one million sequenced T cells were regarded as lower bounds and underestimates. Because the CMV infection status of the donors was unknown, age-related changes in expanded clonotypes may potentially have been confounded. As age increased, observed TCR beta diversity per million T cells dropped in a roughly linear way, and a significant reduction was already evident by age roughly 36. Bulk unsorted PBMC profiling prevented conclusive comparison of naive and antigen-experienced compartments.

Preparation of the library involved 5' RACE. TCRdb lists the instrument as Illumina HiSeq 2500. A second 7 to 11 cycle PCR used a sample-barcoded 5' primer and a J-beta primer mix. A template-switch 5' adaptor carrying 12 random nucleotides introduced a unique molecular identifier onto each TCR beta cDNA molecule. Each sample yielded at least 2.5 million CDR3-containing paired-end reads. The Mint cDNA synthesis kit, primed by a TRBC-specific oligonucleotide, was used to synthesize first-strand cDNA from all RNA. Following uracil-DNA glycosylase treatment, a first 18-cycle PCR with universal primers M1SS and BC2_uni_R was performed on all cDNA. The authors processed their data as follows. Each sample was normalized by randomly selecting 1 million high-quality reads, each carrying a distinct molecular identifier. Instead of being binned into consensus sequences, reads with shared molecular identifiers were discarded. MiTCR, run with a Q25 quality threshold and the strictest error-elimination algorithm, handled CDR3 identification, clonotype clustering and error correction. A nonparametric unseen species model with Euler transformation was used to estimate lower-bound total TCR beta diversity. TCRdb reworked the public reads: Q25 trimming with fastp, MiXCR clone assembly, productive beta chains retained. Duplicate CDR3 protein sequences are folded into a single record with the most common DNA and genes. These V and J calls rely on TCRdb rather than the paper's analysis. For this sample there are some 640,000 distinct CDR3 sequences; more than 40% appear just once. The ten largest clones take up about a third of the sample.

Input material: blood. The rearranged segments are TRBV4-3 and TRBJ1-2, with the D gene too uncertain to name. The source is a woman aged 55-69 years in good health. The CDR3 protein sequence reads: CASSQARVSGGYTF. The DNA sequence follows: TGCGCCAGCAGCCAGGCAAGGGTATCCGGAGGCTACACCTTC.